Presented here are 2 T cell receptor beta chains from one specimen sequenced in a study of blood T cell repertoires in COVID-19. Sequenced by immunoSEQ multiplex PCR; TCRdb stores in-frame clones only, minus some. The sample consists of approximately 320,000 clones, about 87% of them appearing once. Sequences were obtained from PBMCs or T cells enriched from blood (not recorded which). Receptors originate from a woman younger than 35 who had recovered from COVID-19.

A remark on this clone: A much bigger clone sits one base away, suggesting this may be a read error. The genes are TRBV11-1 and TRBJ1-1, with D perhaps TRBD1 (6 bases). Trimming took off 3 bases at V and 0 bases at J, with 11 bases between the two ends. Germline lookup yields CDR1 SGHAT and CDR2 FQDESV (reference sequence). The CDR3 is made up of 15 amino acids. CDR3 in amino acids: CASSLERGMNTEAFF. CDR3 bases: TGTGCCAGCAGCTTGGAAAGGGGGATGAACACTGAAGCTTTCTTT.

The chain has TRBV4-3 and TRBJ2-5; 9 bases map to TRBD1. Germline V gene data show CDR1 as LGHNA and CDR2 as YSLEER. V shed 3 bases, J shed 5 bases, and the junction held 13 bases outside the gene matches. The CDR3 is made up of 17 amino acids. Here the CDR3 reads CASSQPSGQGLPETQYF. The CDR3 DNA sequence: TGCGCCAGCAGCCAGCCCTCCGGACAGGGGTTGCCGGAGACCCAGTACTTC.